The present TCR beta chain was sequenced within a study of CD8 T cells in ankylosing spondylitis. General study findings and limits: Clones tied to disease were said to be significantly enriched in matched ankylosing spondylitis synovial fluid.

From the 5' RACE reads, TCRdb called clonotypes with MiXCR, one entry per CDR3 protein. The sample has some 130,000 distinct CDR3 sequences; 6% to 8.5% are singletons. This clonotype was seen at least ten times. Its matching antigen is unknown. The CDR3 consists of 17 residues. V was cut by 1 base and J by 7 bases, with 22 bases left in between. Germline V gene lookup returns CDR1 MNHEY and CDR2 SVGAGI. The clonotype comes from a female donor with ankylosing spondylitis or in good health (not recorded which). This chain links TRBV6-5 with TRBJ2-5; D tentatively reads TRBD1 or TRBD2 (5 bases each). Sequenced input: blood, either unsorted or a sorted T cell fraction (not recorded which). The CDR3 here is CASSYYRSGASPGTQYF. In DNA, the CDR3 is TGTGCCAGCAGTTACTACCGATCCGGGGCTTCACCCGGGACCCAGTACTTC.